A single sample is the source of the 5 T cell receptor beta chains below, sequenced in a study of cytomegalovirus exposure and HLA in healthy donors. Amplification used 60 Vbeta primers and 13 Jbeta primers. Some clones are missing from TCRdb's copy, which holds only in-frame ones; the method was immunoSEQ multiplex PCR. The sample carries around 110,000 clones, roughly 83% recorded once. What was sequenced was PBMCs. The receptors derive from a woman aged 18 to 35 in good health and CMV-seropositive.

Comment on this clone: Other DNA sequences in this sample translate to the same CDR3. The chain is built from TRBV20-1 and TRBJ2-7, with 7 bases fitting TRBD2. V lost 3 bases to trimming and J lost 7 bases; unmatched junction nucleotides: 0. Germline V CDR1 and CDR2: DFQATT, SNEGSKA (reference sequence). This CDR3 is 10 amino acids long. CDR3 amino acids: CSASGREQYF. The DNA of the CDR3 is TGCAGTGCTAGCGGGAGGGAGCAGTACTTC.

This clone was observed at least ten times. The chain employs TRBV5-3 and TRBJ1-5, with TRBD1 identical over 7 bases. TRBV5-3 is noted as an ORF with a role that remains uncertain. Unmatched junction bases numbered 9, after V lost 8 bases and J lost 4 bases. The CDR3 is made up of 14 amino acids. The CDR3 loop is CASRGTALNQPQHF. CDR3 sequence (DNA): TGTGCCAGCCGCGGGACAGCTCTAAATCAGCCCCAGCATTTT.

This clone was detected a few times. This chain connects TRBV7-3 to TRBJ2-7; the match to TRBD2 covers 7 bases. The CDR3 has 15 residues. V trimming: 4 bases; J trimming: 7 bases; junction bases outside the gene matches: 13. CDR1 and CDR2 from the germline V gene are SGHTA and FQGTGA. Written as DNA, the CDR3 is TGTGCCAGCAGCTCCACGCCGGGACTACCAGGAGAGCAGTACTTC. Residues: CASSSTPGLPGEQYF.

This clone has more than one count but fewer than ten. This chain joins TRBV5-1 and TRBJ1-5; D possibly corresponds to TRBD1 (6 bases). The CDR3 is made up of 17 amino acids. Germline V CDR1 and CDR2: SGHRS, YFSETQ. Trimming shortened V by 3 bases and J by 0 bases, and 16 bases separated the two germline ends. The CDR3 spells CASSSNRDTNSNQPQHF. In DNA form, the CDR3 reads TGCGCCAGCAGCTCGAACCGGGACACCAATAGCAATCAGCCCCAGCATTTT.

The CDR3 is CASSRGPTYEQYF. The CDR3 nucleotides are TGTGCCAGTTCCAGGGGGCCCACCTACGAGCAGTACTTC. The chain joins TRBV19 to TRBJ2-7, with TRBD1 matching over 8 bases. The germline CDR1 and CDR2 sequences are LNHDA and SQIVND (reference sequence). CDR3 length equals 13 residues. V shed 8 bases, J shed 2 bases, and the junction held 5 bases outside the gene matches.